The 16 T cell receptor beta chains presented below share a single source sample, sequenced in a study of T cells in narcolepsy. Using immunoSEQ multiplex PCR, the repertoire was profiled, and TCRdb retains in-frame clones only, with some absent. The repertoire holds around 30,000 clones, with 60% to 85% as singletons. Material: memory (CD45RA-) CD4+ T cells from blood. These receptors originate from a human donor in good health.

The chain couples TRBV5-5 to TRBJ1-3; D is ambiguous. Germline-derived CDR1 and CDR2 are SGHKS and YYEKEE (reference sequence). The CDR3 length is 15 residues. V shed 0 bases and J shed 3 bases, with 10 bases lying between them. This CDR3 reads CASSLAGRNGNTIYF. The CDR3 coding sequence is TGTGCCAGCAGCTTGGCCGGAAGGAATGGAAACACCATATATTTT.

The V call is TRBV28, the J call TRBJ1-4, with D unclear. CDR3 length: 16 residues. Trimming took off 6 bases at V and 7 bases at J, with 21 bases between the two ends. Germline V CDR1 and CDR2: MDHEN, SYDVKM. The CDR3 region is CASSPMRILSLEKLFF. For the CDR3, the DNA is TGTGCCAGCAGCCCTATGAGGATATTAAGCCTTGAAAAACTGTTTTTT. Full variable domain (rest looked up from reference TRBV28 and TRBJ1-4): DVKVTQSSRYLVKRTGEKVFLECVQDMDHENMFWYRQDPGLGLRLIYFSYDVKMKEKGDIPEGYSVSREKKERFSLILESASTNQTSMYLCASSPMRILSLEKLFFGSGTQLSVL.

This clone was observed a few times. The chain is built from TRBV11-2 and TRBJ1-2; TRBD1 matches 7 bases. J lost 1 base, V lost 5 bases, and 7 bases had no gene match. The CDR3 extends over 15 amino acids. Germline CDR1 SGHAT, CDR2 FQNNGV. This chain's CDR3 is CASSRKTGFNYGYTF. In DNA form, the CDR3 reads TGTGCCAGCAGCAGAAAGACAGGGTTTAACTATGGCTACACCTTC.

The chain couples TRBV7-7 to TRBJ2-1; TRBD1 is a possible D gene (5 bases). Germline CDR1 reads SSHAT; CDR2 reads FNYEAQ (reference sequence). This CDR3 region has 15 residues. The DNA of the CDR3 is TGTGCTAGTCCCCGACAGAGAGTCTCCTACAATGAGCAGTTCTTC. This translates into CASPRQRVSYNEQFF.

The chain combines TRBV18 with TRBJ1-3; TRBD1 is a possible D gene (6 bases). V lost 6 bases and J 8 bases, leaving 14 bases between the germline ends. Germline V CDR1 and CDR2: KGHSH, LQKENI. The CDR3 length is 13 residues. CDR3 sequence: CASSYRERDTIYF. The CDR3 DNA is TGTGCCAGCTCGTACAGGGAAAGAGACACCATATATTTT.

The chain carries TRBV11-2 and TRBJ2-7; D is undetermined. V dropped 5 bases and J dropped 7 bases, with 18 bases sitting between them. Germline V CDR1 and CDR2: SGHAT, FQNNGV. This CDR3 region has 14 residues. The CDR3 protein is CASSPEPGPREQYF. CDR3 DNA: TGTGCCAGCAGCCCCGAACCCGGGCCTCGGGAGCAGTACTTC. The full variable domain, its missing parts supplied by reference TRBV11-2 and TRBJ2-7, is EAGVAQSPRYKIIEKRQSVAFWCNPISGHATLYWYQQILGQGPKLLIQFQNNGVVDDSQLPKDRFSAERLKGVDSTLKIQPAKLEDSAVYLCASSPEPGPREQYFGPGTRLTVT.

V gene TRBV5-1 combines with J gene TRBJ1-1, with 8 bases that match TRBD1. CDR3 length: 15 amino acids. J was trimmed by 3 bases and V by 4 bases; bases with no gene match: 8. Germline V lookup: CDR1 SGHRS, CDR2 YFSETQ. CDR3 bases: TGCGCCAGCAGCCAAAGACAGGGGCCCGACACTGAAGCTTTCTTT. Translation: CASSQRQGPDTEAFF.

This chain joins TRBV19 and TRBJ2-6; D gene uncertain. The ends were cut back, 4 bases at V and 0 bases at J, with 4 bases in the middle. CDR3 length: 14 amino acids. CDR1 LNHDA and CDR2 SQIVND come from the germline V gene (reference sequence). CDR3: CASSTSSGANVLTF. CDR3 coding DNA: TGTGCCAGTAGTACAAGCTCTGGGGCCAACGTCCTGACTTTC.

As DNA, the CDR3 is TGTGCCAGCAGAGCCACCGGGACGGCAAATGAAAAACTGTTTTTT. It is translated as CASRATGTANEKLFF. This rearrangement joins TRBV6-5 to TRBJ1-4, with a weak D call TRBD1 (5 bases). V lost 6 bases, J lost 5 bases, and 16 bases lay in between. This CDR3 has 15 residues. CDR1 is MNHEY and CDR2 is SVGAGI in the germline V gene.

J is TRBJ2-3 and V is TRBV6-5; 8 nucleotides line up with TRBD2. Germline-derived CDR1 and CDR2 are MNHEY and SVGAGI. Trimming removed 6 bases from V and 0 bases from J; junction bases left unmatched: 5. CDR3 length: 15 residues. The CDR3 bases are TGTGCCAGCAGCAATAGCGGGACAAGCACAGATACGCAGTATTTT. Protein: CASSNSGTSTDTQYF.

This chain joins TRBV28 and TRBJ2-1, with D tentatively TRBD2 (6 bases). The germline V gene has CDR1 MDHEN and CDR2 SYDVKM. Trimming cost V 7 bases and J 9 bases, with 19 bases left between them. There are 14 residues in the CDR3. Here the CDR3 reads CASKEGPGRVEQFF. CDR3 sequence (DNA): TGTGCCAGCAAGGAGGGACCCGGGCGGGTTGAGCAGTTCTTC.

The rearrangement uses TRBV4-1 and TRBJ2-2, with TRBD2 matching 8 bases. V shed 2 bases and J 0 bases; nucleotides not matched to a gene: 2. The CDR3 consists of 16 residues. Germline V gene sequence: CDR1 MGHRA, CDR2 YSYEKL. CDR3 nucleotide sequence: TGCGCCAGCAGCCAAACGACTAGCGCGAACACCGGGGAGCTGTTTTTT. Amino acids: CASSQTTSANTGELFF.

V usage is TRBV14 and J usage is TRBJ1-2; 10 bases are shared with TRBD1. J lost 2 bases, V lost 3 bases, and 3 bases had no gene match. CDR3 length: 15 amino acids. Germline V gene lookup returns CDR1 SGHDN and CDR2 FVKESK. The CDR3 sequence is CASSQRQGANYGYTF. The CDR3 DNA sequence: TGTGCCAGCAGCCAGAGACAGGGGGCCAACTATGGCTACACCTTC.

Details on this clone: The sample contains more than one DNA sequence encoding this CDR3. This chain joins TRBV19 and TRBJ2-3; 7 nucleotides line up with TRBD2. Per germline, CDR1 LNHDA and CDR2 SQIVND (reference sequence). V shed 3 bases, J shed 4 bases, and the junction held 1 base outside the gene matches. The CDR3 consists of 13 residues. CDR3 loop: CASSIGRADTQYF. The CDR3 bases are TGTGCCAGTAGTATTGGGAGGGCAGATACGCAGTATTTT. Based on the CDR3 plus reference TRBV19 and TRBJ2-3, the full variable domain is DGGITQSPKYLFRKEGQNVTLSCEQNLNHDAMYWYRQDPGQGLRLIYYSQIVNDFQKGDIAEGYSVSREKKESFPLTVTSAQKNPTAFYLCASSIGRADTQYFGPGTRLTVL.

As for this clone: One junction end disagrees with the germline gene, perhaps due to a read error. The chain is built from TRBV30 and TRBJ1-1; weak D call: TRBD1 (5 bases). Germline V gives CDR1 GTSNPN, CDR2 SVGIG (reference sequence). The CDR3 is 17 amino acids. The CDR3 DNA sequence: TGTGTCTGGAGTGCAATACGGACAACCGGTTCGAACACTGAAGCTTTCTTT. It yields the protein CVWSAIRTTGSNTEAFF.

The V call is TRBV7-2, the J call TRBJ1-3, with unresolved D. The germline V gene has CDR1 SGHTA and CDR2 FQGNSA. The CDR3 runs to 15 residues. V gave up 5 bases and J gave up 0 bases, with 11 bases separating them. The CDR3, as DNA: TGTGCCAGCAGCCTACAGCTGAGCTCTGGAAACACCATATATTTT. Residues: CASSLQLSSGNTIYF.